A selection of T cell receptor beta chains follows, all from one sample in a study of low-dose radiotherapy and immunotherapy resistance in tumors. Via MiXCR, TCRdb re-called the reads, giving one row per CDR3 protein. The data show more than 90,000 distinct CDR3 sequences, with less than 25% seen just once and approximately 4% held by the top ten. The sequenced sample was PBMCs, obtained after low-dose radiotherapy plus immunotherapy. These receptors were collected from a male donor with prostate cancer. The CDR3 runs from the conserved cysteine through the conserved F or W. A D gene is named only where the DNA matches it firmly. Expanded clones get a size class; other rows say once, few or many, or leave the size out.

v_call	clone_size	j_call	d_call	cdr3_length	cdr3_nt	cdr3_aa
TRBV4-2	few	TRBJ2-2	TRBD1	17	TGTGCCAGCAGCCAAGAAGGGGGACAGGGCGGAACCGGGGAGCTGTTTTTT	CASSQEGGQGGTGELFF
TRBV7-9	many	TRBJ2-1	TRBD1	15	TGTGCCAGCAGCCTCGAAGGGACAGGGGGGCATGAGCAGTTCTTC	CASSLEGTGGHEQFF
TRBV6-5	many	TRBJ2-7	.	13	TGTGCCAGCAGTCGCCCAGGGATTATCGAGCAGTACTTC	CASSRPGIIEQYF
TRBV24-1	many	TRBJ2-1	TRBD1	15	TGTGCCACCAGTGACCGTGGGACAGGGAGGAATGAGCAGTTCTTC	CATSDRGTGRNEQFF
TRBV10-3	many	TRBJ2-5	TRBD1	17	TGTGCCATCAGTGAGGTCAAGGGGACAGGGTTCGGAGAGACCCAGTACTTC	CAISEVKGTGFGETQYF
TRBV7-3	few	TRBJ2-3	TRBD1	19	TGTGCCAGCAGCTTCCTCGGGACAGGGGATGGTGTTTTCACAGATACGCAGTATTTT	CASSFLGTGDGVFTDTQYF
TRBV27	.	TRBJ1-5	TRBD1	16	TGTGCCAGCAGTTTCCTACGACAGGGGCAAAATCAGCCCCAGCATTTT	CASSFLRQGQNQPQHF
TRBV27	many	TRBJ2-3	.	13	TGTGCCAGCAGTTCTCTGTCTGCAGATACGCAGTATTTT	CASSSLSADTQYF
TRBV30	few	TRBJ1-5	.	15	TGTGCCTGGAGTGTACGAGGACAGCCTAATCAGCCCCAGCATTTT	CAWSVRGQPNQPQHF
TRBV6-2/TRBV6-3	many	TRBJ1-2	.	14	TGTGCCAGCAGCCTCACGGGTCTCAACTATGGCTACACCTTC	CASSLTGLNYGYTF
TRBV27	many	TRBJ1-5	TRBD1	12	TGTGCCAGTAAGGACAGGGGTCAGCCCCAGCATTTT	CASKDRGQPQHF
TRBV10-3	many	TRBJ2-3	.	15	TGTGCCATATCAGTTCGGGACGCTAGCACAGATACGCAGTATTTT	CAISVRDASTDTQYF
TRBV12-3/TRBV12-4	many	TRBJ1-1	TRBD1	14	TGTGCCACCCGTACCGGGACAGGGGCCACTGAAGCTTTCTTT	CATRTGTGATEAFF
TRBV18	.	TRBJ1-5	TRBD1	14	TGTGCCAGCTCACTACAGGGGGGGGATCAGCCCCAGCATTTT	CASSLQGGDQPQHF
TRBV28	many	TRBJ2-1	.	19	TGTGCCAGCAGTTTGATTCAGGGACCGATATTATCCTCCTACAATGAGCAGTTCTTC	CASSLIQGPILSSYNEQFF
TRBV5-1	many	TRBJ2-2	TRBD1	15	TGCGCCAGCAGTCGAGACAGGGGGCGCGCCGGGGAGCTGTTTTTT	CASSRDRGRAGELFF
TRBV5-1	many	TRBJ2-3	.	13	TGCGCCAGCAGCTTGGGGCAAGCAGATACGCAGTATTTT	CASSLGQADTQYF
TRBV14	many	TRBJ2-7	TRBD1	14	TGTGCCAGCAGCCAAGGAGGGACAGGGGCCGAGCAGTACTTC	CASSQGGTGAEQYF
TRBV3-1	many	TRBJ2-7	.	12	TGTGCCAGCAGCCAAGGAGGTTACGAGCAGTACTTC	CASSQGGYEQYF
TRBV23-1	.	TRBJ2-4	.	15	TGCGCCAGCAGGACAAGGGGGGGGTCCAAAAACATTCAGTACTTC	CASRTRGGSKNIQYF
TRBV4-2	many	TRBJ2-7	.	13	TGTGCCAGCAGCCCCGGACCCGCCTACGAGCAGTACTTC	CASSPGPAYEQYF
TRBV6-2/TRBV6-3	many	TRBJ1-5	.	12	TGTGCCAGCAGTTACTCGAGTCAGCCCCAGCATTTT	CASSYSSQPQHF
TRBV11-2	many	TRBJ1-1	.	14	TGTGCCAGCAGCTTTAGGGGGGTGAGCACTGAAGCTTTCTTT	CASSFRGVSTEAFF
TRBV29-1	many	TRBJ2-2	.	13	TGCAGCGTTGGTCCAGGGAACACCGGGGAGCTGTTTTTT	CSVGPGNTGELFF
TRBV7-2	many	TRBJ2-5	TRBD1	16	TGTGCCAGCAGCTTAGCGCGGACAGGGGGACGAGAGACCCAGTACTTC	CASSLARTGGRETQYF
TRBV7-2	many	TRBJ1-5	.	14	TGTGCCAGCAGCCTCAGGGTTAGCAATCAGCCCCAGCATTTT	CASSLRVSNQPQHF
TRBV27	few	TRBJ2-2	.	13	TGTGCCAGCCGGCCCAACAGGGCCGGGGAGCTGTTTTTT	CASRPNRAGELFF
TRBV7-2	many	TRBJ2-3	TRBD2	15	TGTGCCAGCAGCCCGACGGGACTAGGGGCAGATACGCAGTATTTT	CASSPTGLGADTQYF
TRBV19	many	TRBJ1-5	TRBD1	15	TGTGCCAGTGAAAGACAGGGGGCAGGAGGGCAGCCCCAGCATTTT	CASERQGAGGQPQHF
TRBV20-1	many	TRBJ1-4	TRBD1	15	TGCAGTGCTAGAGTGTGGACAGGGGGGTATGAAAAACTGTTTTTT	CSARVWTGGYEKLFF
TRBV14	.	TRBJ2-1	.	15	TGTGCCAGCAGCCTTGAGGGGGGGGCCTACAATGAGCAGTTCTTC	CASSLEGGAYNEQFF
TRBV20-1	many	TRBJ2-1	.	16	TGCAGTGCTCTAAGCCCCTCAAGCGCTACCTACAATGAGCAGTTCTTC	CSALSPSSATYNEQFF
TRBV2	many	TRBJ2-2	TRBD1	14	TGTGCCAGCAGGGGGACAGGGAACACCGGGGAGCTGTTTTTT	CASRGTGNTGELFF
TRBV7-2	.	TRBJ1-2	TRBD1	19	TGTGCCGCCAGCAGCTTAAGGGACGGGACAGGGGGCGCCCTCTATGGCTACACCTTC	CAASSLRDGTGGALYGYTF
TRBV20-1	.	TRBJ1-4	TRBD1	16	TGCAGTGCTAGAGAATTTGGACAGGGGGCGAAAGAAAAACTGTTTTTT	CSAREFGQGAKEKLFF
TRBV9	.	TRBJ2-6	.	16	TGTGCCAGCAGCGTAGGATGGGAAGCTGGGGCCAACGTCCTGACTTTC	CASSVGWEAGANVLTF
TRBV6-5	many	TRBJ1-5	TRBD1	14	TGTGCCAGCAGCCCCGGGACAGGGGATCAGCCCCAGCATTTT	CASSPGTGDQPQHF
TRBV12-3/TRBV12-4	.	TRBJ2-7	TRBD1	15	TGTGCCAGCAGCCCCGGGACAGGGGACGCCTACGAGCAGTACTTC	CASSPGTGDAYEQYF
TRBV18	many	TRBJ1-3	TRBD1	16	TGTGCCAGCTCACCACCGGGACAGGCCACTGGAAACACCATATATTTT	CASSPPGQATGNTIYF
TRBV29-1	many	TRBJ1-6	.	14	TGCAGCGTTGGAGGGGCAGGGAGGGATTCACCCCTCCACTTT	CSVGGAGRDSPLHF
TRBV19	many	TRBJ2-5	.	15	TGTGCCAGTGGAGGCGGCACCGACCGACCGGAGACCCAGTACTTC	CASGGGTDRPETQYF
TRBV21-1	many	TRBJ2-7	.	13	TGTGCCCCCACGGGCCCCAGCTCCTACGAGCAGTACTTC	CAPTGPSSYEQYF
TRBV20-1	many	TRBJ2-1	.	11	TGCAGTGCTGGGGACTACAATGAGCAGTTCTTC	CSAGDYNEQFF